The clone carrying this T cell receptor (beta chain) has ten or more counts. The authors built bulk TCR libraries by previously described methods with listed TCR primers. From the PCR reads, TCRdb called clonotypes with MiXCR, one entry per CDR3 protein. The sample lists around 82,000 distinct CDR3 sequences, around 20% occurring once. Germline V gene lookup returns CDR1 SGHRS and CDR2 YFSETQ. V was shortened by 0 bases and J by 4 bases, with 15 bases between the two germline ends. This CDR3 comprises 16 residues. These data originate in a study of molecular identifiers for immune sequencing clone quantification.

This receptor was obtained from a human donor in good health. Some libraries in this study had Jurkat cell RNA spiked in. This sequence joins TRBV5-1 and TRBJ2-3; the D call may be TRBD1 or TRBD2 (6 bases each). The sample comprised naive CD8+ T cells from blood, with Jurkat cell RNA spiked in. Stated subset: FACS-sorted CD8+CD4-CCR7+CD45RA+ naive T cells. CDR3 region: CASSLVGGRPPDTQYF. The CDR3 DNA reads TGCGCCAGCAGCTTGGTGGGGGGCCGACCCCCAGATACGCAGTATTTT.